This passage covers 22 T cell receptor beta chains from one sample sequenced in a study of cytomegalovirus exposure and HLA in healthy donors (TCRdb year 2017). Receptor amplification or capture employed the immunoSEQ multiplex PCR assay. A mixture of 60 forward primers for TCR Vbeta segments and 13 reverse primers for TCR Jbeta segments was used in the multiplex PCR. Not all clones reach the TCRdb copy of this immuneACCESS table, which keeps in-frame sequences only. Checked studies attribute under half of the gap to unresolved V genes and leave the rest unexplained. Present in this sample are roughly 110,000 clones, about 64% of which were seen just once. About 2.5% of the sample is held by the ten biggest clonotypes. The specimen sequenced was PBMCs. These receptor sequences come from a female donor in good health and CMV-seronegative.

The chain has TRBV11-2 and TRBJ2-7; weak D call: TRBD2 (6 bases). This CDR3 is 16 amino acids long. The V end lost 5 bases, the J end lost 0 bases, and 17 bases lay between the germline ends. From germline, CDR1 is SGHAT and CDR2 FQNNGV. DNA of the CDR3: TGTGCCAGCAGCATAGGGTGGTACGGGAGCTCCTACGAGCAGTACTTC. Its translation: CASSIGWYGSSYEQYF.

V is TRBV7-6 and J is TRBJ2-7; 8 bases agree with TRBD2. This CDR3 is 17 amino acids long. Germline lookup yields CDR1 SGHVS and CDR2 FNYEAQ. The V segment lost 4 bases and the J segment 0 bases; nucleotides outside the gene matches: 11. CDR3 sequence reads: CASSSRGGGRASYEQYF. The CDR3 coding sequence is TGTGCCAGCAGCTCCCGGGGGGGAGGGAGGGCCTCCTACGAGCAGTACTTC. The whole variable domain, filled in from reference TRBV7-6 and TRBJ2-7, reads GAGVSQSPRYKVTKRGQDVALRCDPISGHVSLYWYRQALGQGPEFLTYFNYEAQQDKSGLPNDRFSAERPEGSISTLTIQRTEQRDSAMYRCASSSRGGGRASYEQYFGPGTRLTVT.

The DNA for the CDR3 is TGTGCCAGCAGTTTGACCCCGGACGGATTTGGAGGCTACGAGCAGTACTTC. It encodes CASSLTPDGFGGYEQYF. V is TRBV27 and J is TRBJ2-7, with D possibly matching TRBD2 (5 bases). V lost 3 bases, J lost 3 bases, and 21 bases lay in between. The CDR3 is made up of 17 amino acids. In germline, CDR1 is MNHEY, CDR2 SMNVEV (reference sequence).

The V and J genes are TRBV27 and TRBJ1-5, with D uncertain. V lost 5 bases and J 9 bases, leaving 14 bases between the germline ends. CDR1 is MNHEY and CDR2 is SMNVEV in the germline V gene (reference sequence). CDR3 length: 13 amino acids. The CDR3: CASSTHYVSPQHF. The CDR3 bases are TGTGCCAGCAGTACCCACTATGTTTCGCCCCAGCATTTT.

The rearrangement joins TRBV18 to TRBJ2-5; the D gene is possibly TRBD2 (6 bases). Germline loops: CDR1 KGHSH, CDR2 LQKENI. The CDR3 loop spans 15 amino acids. Trimming pared 3 bases from V and 7 bases from J, leaving 18 bases between. This CDR3 reads CASSPTGSSEGTQYF. In DNA, the CDR3 is TGTGCCAGCTCACCGACGGGTTCTAGCGAAGGGACCCAGTACTTC.

The rearrangement uses TRBV2 and TRBJ2-7; TRBD1 matches 8 bases. J was trimmed by 0 bases and V by 6 bases; bases with no gene match: 4. The CDR3 consists of 14 residues. Germline V lookup: CDR1 SNHLY, CDR2 FYNNEI. CDR3 DNA sequence: TGTGCCAGCAGGGACAGGGCAGCCTCCTACGAGCAGTACTTC. It codes for CASRDRAASYEQYF.

This chain uses TRBV4-3 with TRBJ2-3, with D perhaps TRBD2 (6 bases). Between the trimmed V and J ends, which lost 0 bases and 6 bases, there was a span of 19 bases. CDR1 and CDR2 from the germline V gene are LGHNA and YSLEER. The CDR3 has 17 residues. The CDR3 spells CASSQDPTGGIQDTQYF. In DNA form, the CDR3 reads TGCGCCAGCAGCCAAGATCCCACTGGCGGGATCCAGGATACGCAGTATTTT.

As to this clone: The conserved phenylalanine or tryptophan normally closing the CDR3 is absent here, so this likely arose from a read error. Because the CDR3's place on the DNA is in doubt, the DNA is left out and the CDR3 is given as listed by TCRdb. The gene calls are TRBV14 and TRBJ2-7; the D segment call TRBD1 is taken from the table without a DNA check. The V gene's germline CDR1 is SGHDN and CDR2 FVKESK. Ends included, the CDR3 has 12 residues. CDR3 amino acids: CASSQASGQPEI.

The gene calls are TRBV10-3 and TRBJ2-6; 10 nucleotides match TRBD1. Looked up from germline, CDR1 is ENHRY and CDR2 is SYGVKD. Trimming cost V 9 bases and J 1 base; bases outside gene matches: 6. The CDR3 has 16 residues. The CDR3 spells CAISGTGVSGANVLTF. The CDR3 bases are TGTGCCATTTCCGGGACAGGGGTGTCTGGGGCCAACGTCCTGACTTTC.

The chain recombines TRBV7-8 with TRBJ2-7, with 7 bases matching TRBD1. This CDR3 region has 15 residues. V was pared by 6 bases and J by 3 bases, with 11 bases of the junction left unmatched. Germline V gene data show CDR1 as SGHVS and CDR2 as FQNEAQ. As DNA, the CDR3 is TGTGCCAGCAGACTTGGTCCGGGACAGAACTACGAGCAGTACTTC. Translation gives CASRLGPGQNYEQYF.

The chain is built from TRBV18 and TRBJ1-5; D unclear. V gave up 4 bases and J gave up 4 bases, with 5 bases separating them. Germline lookup yields CDR1 KGHSH and CDR2 LQKENI. The CDR3 spans 12 residues. CDR3 protein: CASSLENQPQHF. Here the CDR3 DNA reads TGTGCCAGCTCACTTGAGAATCAGCCCCAGCATTTT.

As concerns this clone: Other DNA sequences of this sample code for an identical CDR3. The V and J genes are TRBV9 and TRBJ2-7; 8 positions match TRBD2. Unmatched junction bases numbered 8, after V lost 0 bases and J lost 3 bases. The CDR3 extends over 16 amino acids. Germline V lookup: CDR1 SGDLS, CDR2 YYNGEE. CDR3 nucleotide sequence: TGTGCCAGCAGCGTAGGTACTAGCGGTCCCCTCTACGAGCAGTACTTC. Translation gives CASSVGTSGPLYEQYF.

This clone was counted only a few times. The J gene is TRBJ2-1, the V gene TRBV19; TRBD2 aligns across 7 bases. V was pared by 6 bases and J by 8 bases, with 7 bases of the junction left unmatched. Per germline, CDR1 LNHDA and CDR2 SQIVND (reference sequence). There are 13 residues in the CDR3. CDR3 nucleotides: TGTGCCAGTAGCTTAGGGGCGGGGGATGAGCAGTTCTTC. It yields the protein CASSLGAGDEQFF.

This chain joins TRBV6-1 and TRBJ1-1; 9 bases are a match to TRBD1. Germline CDR1 and CDR2: MNHNS and SASEGT. This CDR3 spans 13 amino acids. V dropped 5 bases and J dropped 7; count of bases not matched to a gene: 5. CDR3 DNA sequence: TGTGCCAGCAGTTCTACAGGGGGCAGTGAAGCTTTCTTT. Residues: CASSSTGGSEAFF.

The CDR3 DNA reads as TGTGCCAGCAGTTTATCGGCAGGGTGGATTGGCGAGCAGTACTTC. Translated, it gives CASSLSAGWIGEQYF. The chain links TRBV27 to TRBJ2-7; maybe TRBD1 (5 bases). Germline V gene sequence: CDR1 MNHEY, CDR2 SMNVEV (reference sequence). Trimming stripped 0 bases from V and 6 bases from J, with 15 bases between. This CDR3 contains 15 residues.

V gene TRBV28 combines with J gene TRBJ2-7; 9 positions match TRBD1. The CDR3 runs to 15 residues. CDR1 and CDR2 from the germline V gene are MDHEN and SYDVKM. V gave up 1 base and J gave up 7 bases; unmatched junction bases: 8. In DNA form, the CDR3 reads TGTGCCAGCAGTTTATCCGGGACAGGGATGGAAGAGCAGTACTTC. It encodes CASSLSGTGMEEQYF.

This rearrangement joins TRBV7-2 to TRBJ2-7, with 14 positions matching TRBD2. This CDR3 has 16 residues. CDR1 and CDR2 from the germline V gene are SGHTA and FQGNSA. Trimming took 0 bases from V and 5 from J; bases not matched to a gene: 3. CDR3 amino acids: CASSLAGTSGSHEQYF. CDR3 bases: TGTGCCAGCAGCTTAGCAGGGACTAGCGGGAGCCACGAGCAGTACTTC.

This clone was found a few times. The CDR3 reads CASRDRGTRNIQYF. The CDR3 nucleotides are TGTGCCAGCAGGGACAGGGGAACTAGGAACATTCAGTACTTC. The V call is TRBV28, the J call TRBJ2-4; the match to TRBD1 covers 9 bases. CDR3 length: 14 residues. Germline lookup yields CDR1 MDHEN and CDR2 SYDVKM. V shed 6 bases and J 7 bases; nucleotides not matched to a gene: 7.

The gene calls are TRBV9 and TRBJ1-2, with 10 bases aligning to TRBD1. The V gene end was trimmed by 3 bases and the J gene end by 7 bases; junction bases not matched to a gene: 6. The CDR3 has 14 residues. Germline V CDR1 and CDR2: SGDLS, YYNGEE. CDR3 DNA sequence: TGTGCCAGCAGCGCGACAGGGGGCGCCGGTGGCTACACCTTC. Translating it yields CASSATGGAGGYTF. The full variable domain, with the rest looked up from reference TRBV9 and TRBJ1-2, is DSGVTQTPKHLITATGQRVTLRCSPRSGDLSVYWYQQSLDQGLQFLIQYYNGEERAKGNILERFSAQQFPDLHSELNLSSLELGDSALYFCASSATGGAGGYTFGSGTRLTVV.

V and J are TRBV4-1 and TRBJ1-4, with D maybe TRBD1 (5 bases). The length of the CDR3 is 14 residues. Per the germline V gene, CDR1 is MGHRA and CDR2 is YSYEKL. V was clipped by 1 base and J by 15 bases, with 18 bases between them. The CDR3 DNA is TGCGCCAGCAGCCAAGTGCACGGAGGGGCCTTCGTGTTTTTT. It is translated as CASSQVHGGAFVFF.

V is TRBV5-1 and J is TRBJ2-5, with TRBD2 matching over 7 bases. CDR1 SGHRS and CDR2 YFSETQ come from the germline V gene. Unmatched junction bases numbered 8, after V lost 1 base and J lost 5 bases. The CDR3 totals 15 residues. The DNA of the CDR3 is TGCGCCAGCAGCTTGTACGCGGGAGACGGGGAGACCCAGTACTTC. Translating gives CASSLYAGDGETQYF.

This clone was found once. The chain employs TRBV6-1 and TRBJ1-3; D may be TRBD1 (6 bases). This CDR3 contains 14 residues. The ends were cut back, 6 bases at V and 4 bases at J, with 13 bases in the middle. Germline V gene data show CDR1 as MNHNS and CDR2 as SASEGT. The CDR3 loop reads CASSPSGVGNTIYF. CDR3 nucleotides: TGTGCCAGCAGCCCCTCAGGGGTAGGAAACACCATATATTTT.